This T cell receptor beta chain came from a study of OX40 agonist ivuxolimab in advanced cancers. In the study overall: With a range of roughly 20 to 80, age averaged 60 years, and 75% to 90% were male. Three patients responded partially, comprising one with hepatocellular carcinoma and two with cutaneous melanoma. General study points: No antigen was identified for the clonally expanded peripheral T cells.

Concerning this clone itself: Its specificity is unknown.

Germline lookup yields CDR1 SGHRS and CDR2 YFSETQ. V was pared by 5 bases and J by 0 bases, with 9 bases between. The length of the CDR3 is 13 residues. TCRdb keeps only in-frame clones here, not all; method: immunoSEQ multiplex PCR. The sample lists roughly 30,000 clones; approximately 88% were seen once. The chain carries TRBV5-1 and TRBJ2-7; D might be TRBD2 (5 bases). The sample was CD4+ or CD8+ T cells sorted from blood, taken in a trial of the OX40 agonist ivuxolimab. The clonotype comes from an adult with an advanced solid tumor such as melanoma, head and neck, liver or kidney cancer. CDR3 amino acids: CASRGLGSYEQYF. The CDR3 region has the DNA TGCGCCAGCAGAGGACTGGGCTCCTACGAGCAGTACTTC.